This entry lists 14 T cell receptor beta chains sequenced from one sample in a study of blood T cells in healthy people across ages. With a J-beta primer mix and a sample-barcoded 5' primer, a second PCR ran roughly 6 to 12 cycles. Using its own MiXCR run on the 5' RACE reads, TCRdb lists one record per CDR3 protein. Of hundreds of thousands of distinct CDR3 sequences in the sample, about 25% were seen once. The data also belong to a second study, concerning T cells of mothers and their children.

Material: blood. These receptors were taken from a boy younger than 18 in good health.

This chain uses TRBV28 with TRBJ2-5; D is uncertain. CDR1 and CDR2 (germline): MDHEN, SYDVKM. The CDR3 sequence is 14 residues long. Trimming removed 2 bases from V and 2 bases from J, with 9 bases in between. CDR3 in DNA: TGTGCCAGCAGTTTAGGCTACAGACAAGAGACCCAGTACTTC. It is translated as CASSLGYRQETQYF.

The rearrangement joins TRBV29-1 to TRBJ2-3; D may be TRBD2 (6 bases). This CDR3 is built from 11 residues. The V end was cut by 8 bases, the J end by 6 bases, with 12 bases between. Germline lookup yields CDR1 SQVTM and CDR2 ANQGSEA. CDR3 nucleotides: TGCAGCTCAAACGGGGGTGATACGCAGTATTTT. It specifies CSSNGGDTQYF.

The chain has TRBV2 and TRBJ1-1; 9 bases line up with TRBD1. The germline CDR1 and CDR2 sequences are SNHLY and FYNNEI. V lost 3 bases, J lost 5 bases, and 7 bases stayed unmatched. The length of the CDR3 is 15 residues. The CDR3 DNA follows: TGTGCCAGCAGTGAGAAGGGACAGGGTTGGACTGAAGCTTTCTTT. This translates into CASSEKGQGWTEAFF.

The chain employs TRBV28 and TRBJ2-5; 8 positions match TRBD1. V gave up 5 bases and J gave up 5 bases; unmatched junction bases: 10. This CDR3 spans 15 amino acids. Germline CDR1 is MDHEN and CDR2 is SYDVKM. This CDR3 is CASSRPGTGRETQYF. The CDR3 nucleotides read TGTGCCAGCAGTCGTCCCGGGACAGGCCGCGAGACCCAGTACTTC.

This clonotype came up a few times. The CDR3 region has the DNA TGTGCCAGCAGTTACTATCTGACAGGGGGCTACGAGCAGTACTTC. This sequence encodes CASSYYLTGGYEQYF. V usage is TRBV6-6 and J usage is TRBJ2-7, with 9 bases lining up with TRBD1. V lost 1 base and J lost 3; bases outside the gene matches: 4. Per germline, CDR1 MNHNY and CDR2 SVGAGI (reference sequence). The CDR3 runs 15 residues.

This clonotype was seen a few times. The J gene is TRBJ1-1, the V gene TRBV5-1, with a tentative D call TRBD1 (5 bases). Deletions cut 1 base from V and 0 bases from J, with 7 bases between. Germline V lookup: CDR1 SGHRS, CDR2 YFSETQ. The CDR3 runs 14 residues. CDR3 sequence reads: CASSLQDMNTEAFF. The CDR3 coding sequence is TGCGCCAGCAGCTTGCAGGACATGAACACTGAAGCTTTCTTT.

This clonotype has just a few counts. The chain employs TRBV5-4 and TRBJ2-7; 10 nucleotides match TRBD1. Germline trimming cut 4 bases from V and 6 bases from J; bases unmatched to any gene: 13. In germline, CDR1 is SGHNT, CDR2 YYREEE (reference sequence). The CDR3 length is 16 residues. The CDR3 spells CASSPVPGQGMSEQYF. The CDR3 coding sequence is TGTGCCAGCAGCCCTGTTCCGGGACAGGGGATGTCCGAGCAGTACTTC.

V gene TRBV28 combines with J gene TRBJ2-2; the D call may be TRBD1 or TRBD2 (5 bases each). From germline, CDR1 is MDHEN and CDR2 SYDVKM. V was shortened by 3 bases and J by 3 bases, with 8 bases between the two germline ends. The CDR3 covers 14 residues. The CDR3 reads CASSFGADTGELFF. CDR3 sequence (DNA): TGTGCCAGCAGTTTCGGGGCGGACACCGGGGAGCTGTTTTTT.

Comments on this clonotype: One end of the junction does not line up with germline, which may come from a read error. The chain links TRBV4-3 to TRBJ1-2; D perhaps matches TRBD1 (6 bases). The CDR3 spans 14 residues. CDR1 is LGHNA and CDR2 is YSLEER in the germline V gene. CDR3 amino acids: CVSSQEYQGGGYTF. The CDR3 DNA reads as TGCGTCAGCAGCCAAGAGTACCAAGGGGGTGGCTACACCTTC.

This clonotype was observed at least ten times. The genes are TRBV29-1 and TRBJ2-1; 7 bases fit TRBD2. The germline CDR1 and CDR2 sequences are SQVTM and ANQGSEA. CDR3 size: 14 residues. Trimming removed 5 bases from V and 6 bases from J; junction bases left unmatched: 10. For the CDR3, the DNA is TGCAGCGTTTGGAGGCGGGAGAGTAGCAATGAGCAGTTCTTC. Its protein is CSVWRRESSNEQFF.

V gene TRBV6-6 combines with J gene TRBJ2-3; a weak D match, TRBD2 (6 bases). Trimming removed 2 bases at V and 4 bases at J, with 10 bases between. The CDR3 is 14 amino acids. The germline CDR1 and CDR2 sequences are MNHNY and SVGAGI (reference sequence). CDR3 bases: TGTGCCAGCAGTTACAACGGGAGACCAGATACGCAGTATTTT. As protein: CASSYNGRPDTQYF.

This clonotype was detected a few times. DNA for the CDR3: TGCAGTGCTAGAGGACGCGAGAGGACTAGCGGGAGGAGGGGCTACAATGAGCAGTTCTTC. It is translated as CSARGRERTSGRRGYNEQFF. The rearrangement joins TRBV20-1 to TRBJ2-1, with 14 bases lining up with TRBD2. V lost 1 base, J lost 3 bases, and 14 bases stayed unmatched. CDR3 length: 20 amino acids. Germline V CDR1 and CDR2: DFQATT, SNEGSKA (reference sequence).

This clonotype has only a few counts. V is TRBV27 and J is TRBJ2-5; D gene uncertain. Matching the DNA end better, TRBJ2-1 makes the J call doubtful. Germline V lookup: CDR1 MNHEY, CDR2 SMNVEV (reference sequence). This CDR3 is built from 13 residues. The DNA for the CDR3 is TGTGCCAGCAGTTTGACAACGACCAATGAGCAGTTCTTC. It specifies CASSLTTTNEQFF.

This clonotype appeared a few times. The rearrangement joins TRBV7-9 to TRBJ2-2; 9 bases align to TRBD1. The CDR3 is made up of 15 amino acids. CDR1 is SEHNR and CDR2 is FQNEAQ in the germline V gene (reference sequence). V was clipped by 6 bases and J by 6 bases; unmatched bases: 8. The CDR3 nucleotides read TGTGCCAGCAGACTGGGACAGGGTTCTTCCGGGGAGCTGTTTTTT. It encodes CASRLGQGSSGELFF.